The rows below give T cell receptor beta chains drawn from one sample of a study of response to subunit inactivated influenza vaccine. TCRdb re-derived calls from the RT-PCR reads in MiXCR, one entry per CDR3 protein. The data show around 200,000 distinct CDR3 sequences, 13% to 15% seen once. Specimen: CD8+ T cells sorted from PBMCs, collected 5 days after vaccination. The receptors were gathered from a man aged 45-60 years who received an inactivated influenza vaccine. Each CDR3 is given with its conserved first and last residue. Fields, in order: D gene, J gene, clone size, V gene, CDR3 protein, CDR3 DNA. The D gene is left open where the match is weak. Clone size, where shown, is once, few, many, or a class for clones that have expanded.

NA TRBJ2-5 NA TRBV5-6 CASSLPTSSETQYF TGTGCCAGCAGCTTACCGACTAGTAGTGAGACCCAGTACTTC
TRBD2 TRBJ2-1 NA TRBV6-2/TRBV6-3 CSSSYAASGGWNEQFF TGTTCCAGCAGTTACGCGGCTAGCGGGGGGTGGAATGAGCAGTTCTTC
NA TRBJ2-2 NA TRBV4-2 CASSQARGTTDLNTGELFF TGTGCCAGCAGCCAGGCTCGAGGCACCACGGACCTAAACACCGGGGAGCTGTTTTTT
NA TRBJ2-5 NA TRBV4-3 CASSQVSPGQYYQETQYF TGCGCCAGCAGCCAAGTTTCCCCTGGACAGTACTACCAAGAGACCCAGTACTTC
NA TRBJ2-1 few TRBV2 CASSASPGRYNEQFF TGTGCCAGCAGCGCCAGTCCGGGACGATACAATGAGCAGTTCTTC
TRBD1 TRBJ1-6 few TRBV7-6 CASSLVGGTAGATPLHF TGTGCCAGCAGCTTAGTAGGAGGGACAGCCGGAGCTACACCCCTCCACTTT
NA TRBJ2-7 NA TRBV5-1 CASSFNGYEQYF TGCGCCAGCAGCTTCAACGGCTACGAGCAGTACTTC
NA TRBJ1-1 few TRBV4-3 CASSQTVQGNTEAFF TGCGCCAGCAGCCAGACAGTTCAGGGGAACACTGAAGCTTTCTTT
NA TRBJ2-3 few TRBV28 CASNLQGTDTQYF TGTGCCAGCAATCTCCAGGGCACAGATACGCAGTATTTT
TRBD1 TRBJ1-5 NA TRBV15 CATSREVTGVQPQHF TGTGCCACCAGCAGAGAGGTGACAGGGGTTCAGCCCCAGCATTTT
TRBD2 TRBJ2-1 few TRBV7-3 CASSLLAGDFNEQFF TGTGCCAGCAGCTTATTAGCGGGGGATTTTAATGAGCAGTTCTTC
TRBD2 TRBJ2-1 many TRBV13 CASSLEASGRGGNNEQFF TGTGCCAGCAGCTTAGAGGCTAGCGGGAGGGGGGGTAACAATGAGCAGTTCTTC
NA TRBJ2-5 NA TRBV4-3 CASSLGRGLETQYF TGCGCCAGCAGCCTAGGCAGGGGACTAGAGACCCAGTACTTC
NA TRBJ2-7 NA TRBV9 CASSGLNLTRGSVYEQYF TGTGCCAGCAGCGGACTTAACCTGACTCGGGGGAGTGTATACGAGCAGTACTTC
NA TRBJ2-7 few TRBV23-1 CASSQSVDGRAVYEQYF TGCGCCAGCAGTCAATCCGTTGATGGCAGGGCGGTGTACGAGCAGTACTTC
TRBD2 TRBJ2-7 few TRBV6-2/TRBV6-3 CASSSPPGLEIYEQYF TGTGCCAGCAGTTCTCCTCCGGGACTAGAGATCTACGAGCAGTACTTC